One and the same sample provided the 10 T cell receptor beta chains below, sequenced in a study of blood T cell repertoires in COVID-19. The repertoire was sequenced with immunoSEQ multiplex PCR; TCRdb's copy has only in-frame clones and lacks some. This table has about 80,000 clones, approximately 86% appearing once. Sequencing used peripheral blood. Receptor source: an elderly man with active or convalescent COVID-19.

The CDR3 coding sequence is TGTGCCATCAGTGTAGGGGGACCTAACACTGAAGCTTTCTTT. Protein product: CAISVGGPNTEAFF. The rearrangement joins TRBV10-3 to TRBJ1-1; a possible D gene is TRBD1 (6 bases). Per germline, CDR1 ENHRY and CDR2 SYGVKD. This CDR3 is built from 14 residues. Deletions cut 4 bases from V and 2 bases from J, with 11 bases between.

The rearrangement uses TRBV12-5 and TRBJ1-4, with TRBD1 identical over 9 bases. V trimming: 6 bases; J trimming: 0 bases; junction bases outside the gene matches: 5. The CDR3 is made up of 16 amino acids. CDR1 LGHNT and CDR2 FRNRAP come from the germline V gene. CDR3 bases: TGTGCTAGTGGGCCGGGACAGGGCCCAACTAATGAAAAACTGTTTTTT. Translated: CASGPGQGPTNEKLFF.

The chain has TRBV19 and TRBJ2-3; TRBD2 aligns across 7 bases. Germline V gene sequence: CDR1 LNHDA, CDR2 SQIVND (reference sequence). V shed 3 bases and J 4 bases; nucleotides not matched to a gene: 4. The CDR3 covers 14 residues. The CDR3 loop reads CASSMGRDPDTQYF. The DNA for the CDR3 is TGTGCCAGTAGTATGGGGAGGGACCCAGATACGCAGTATTTT. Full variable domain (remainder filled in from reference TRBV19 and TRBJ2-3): DGGITQSPKYLFRKEGQNVTLSCEQNLNHDAMYWYRQDPGQGLRLIYYSQIVNDFQKGDIAEGYSVSREKKESFPLTVTSAQKNPTAFYLCASSMGRDPDTQYFGPGTRLTVL.

CDR3 in amino acids: CASRGGLAGTNTQYF. The DNA for the CDR3 is TGTGCCAGCAGGGGGGGACTAGCGGGGACGAATACGCAGTATTTT. V is TRBV7-2 and J is TRBJ2-3; 13 bases fit TRBD2. V lost 6 bases and J lost 7; bases outside the gene matches: 7. The CDR3 consists of 15 residues. Germline V lookup: CDR1 SGHTA, CDR2 FQGNSA. The full variable domain, its missing parts supplied by reference TRBV7-2 and TRBJ2-3, is GAGVSQSPSNKVTEKGKDVELRCDPISGHTALYWYRQSLGQGLEFLIYFQGNSAPDKSGLPSDRFSAERTGGSVSTLTIQRTQQEDSAVYLCASRGGLAGTNTQYFGPGTRLTVL.

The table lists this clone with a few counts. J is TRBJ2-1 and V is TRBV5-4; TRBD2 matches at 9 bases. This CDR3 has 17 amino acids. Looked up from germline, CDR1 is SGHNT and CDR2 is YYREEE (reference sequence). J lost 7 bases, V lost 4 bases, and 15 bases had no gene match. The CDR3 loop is CASSKPPGGGVGNEQFF. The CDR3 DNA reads TGTGCCAGCAGCAAGCCTCCCGGCGGGGGGGTGGGTAATGAGCAGTTCTTC.

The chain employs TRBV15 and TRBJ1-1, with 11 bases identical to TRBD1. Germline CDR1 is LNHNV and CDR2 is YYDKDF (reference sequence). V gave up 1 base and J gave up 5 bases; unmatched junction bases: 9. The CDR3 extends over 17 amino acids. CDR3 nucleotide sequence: TGTGCCACCAGCAGAGTTGGACAGGGGGCGTACGTTACTGAAGCTTTCTTT. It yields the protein CATSRVGQGAYVTEAFF.

DNA for the CDR3: TGTGCCAGCAGGGGTCCCGATGGCGGGAATGAGCAGTTCTTC. It codes for CASRGPDGGNEQFF. The genes are TRBV11-3 and TRBJ2-1, with a possible D match to TRBD2 (5 bases). The V gene's germline CDR1 is SGHNT and CDR2 YENEEA. V was shortened by 6 bases and J by 7 bases, with 16 bases between the two germline ends. The CDR3 is 14 amino acids.

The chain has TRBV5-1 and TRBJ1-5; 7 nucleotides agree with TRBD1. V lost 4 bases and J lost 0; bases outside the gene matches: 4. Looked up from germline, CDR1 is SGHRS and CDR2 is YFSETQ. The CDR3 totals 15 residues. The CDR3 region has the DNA TGCGCCAGCAGCAAGACAGGGTATAGCAATCAGCCCCAGCATTTT. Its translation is CASSKTGYSNQPQHF.

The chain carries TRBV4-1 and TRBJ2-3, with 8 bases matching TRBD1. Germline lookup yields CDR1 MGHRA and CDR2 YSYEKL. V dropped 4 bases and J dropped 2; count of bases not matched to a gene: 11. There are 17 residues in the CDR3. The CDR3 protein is CASSPPRGQEYTDTQYF. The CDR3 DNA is TGCGCCAGCAGCCCCCCGAGGGGACAGGAGTACACAGATACGCAGTATTTT.

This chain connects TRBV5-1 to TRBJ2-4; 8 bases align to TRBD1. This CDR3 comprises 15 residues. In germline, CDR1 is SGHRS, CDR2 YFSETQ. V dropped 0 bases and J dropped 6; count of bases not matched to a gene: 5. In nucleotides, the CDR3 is TGCGCCAGCAGCTTGGTGCGCGACAGGGGAAACATTCAGTACTTC. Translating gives CASSLVRDRGNIQYF.